The 21 T cell receptor beta chains below were found in one sample sequenced in a study of blood T cell repertoires in COVID-19. Using immunoSEQ multiplex PCR, the repertoire was profiled, and TCRdb retains in-frame clones only, with some absent. The sample lists around 160,000 clones; 65% to 85% were seen once. The sample comprised PBMCs or T cells enriched from blood (not recorded which). All receptors derive from a woman between 50 and 59 years old who had been exposed to COVID-19.

V is TRBV19 and J is TRBJ2-7; 9 nucleotides agree with TRBD2. The CDR3 covers 14 residues. Germline-derived CDR1 and CDR2 are LNHDA and SQIVND (reference sequence). The V and J ends lost 5 bases and 3 bases, in that order; junction bases with no gene match: 5. The CDR3 protein is CASSDSGRYYEQYF. As DNA, the CDR3 is TGTGCCAGTAGTGACAGCGGGAGGTACTACGAGCAGTACTTC.

V gene TRBV19 combines with J gene TRBJ2-1, with 16 bases aligning to TRBD2. This CDR3 spans 16 amino acids. V shed 5 bases and J 5 bases; nucleotides not matched to a gene: 3. Germline CDR1 is LNHDA and CDR2 is SQIVND (reference sequence). CDR3 coding DNA: TGTGCCAGTAGTCTGGGACTAGCGGGGGGGAACAATGAGCAGTTCTTC. This codes for CASSLGLAGGNNEQFF.

The V gene is TRBV3-1 (or the pseudogene TRBV3-2), the J gene TRBJ1-6, with D hard to call. Trimming shortened V by 0 bases and J by 9 bases, and 9 bases separated the two germline ends. The CDR3 totals 14 residues. The germline CDR1 and CDR2 sequences are LGHDT and YNNKEL (reference sequence). DNA of the CDR3: TGTGCCAGCAGCCAAGACCGTCGGGGTTCACCCCTCCACTTT. This codes for CASSQDRRGSPLHF.

The chain is built from TRBV2 and TRBJ1-2; 7 positions agree with TRBD1. V was clipped by 2 bases and J by 5 bases; unmatched bases: 5. This CDR3 contains 14 residues. CDR1 and CDR2 from the germline V gene are SNHLY and FYNNEI. The CDR3 DNA follows: TGTGCCAGCAGTGAACAGCCAGGGGGATATGGCTACACCTTC. Its translation: CASSEQPGGYGYTF.

The chain carries TRBV3-1 (or the pseudogene TRBV3-2) and TRBJ2-1, with D perhaps TRBD2 (5 bases). Germline V lookup: CDR1 LGHDT, CDR2 YNNKEL (reference sequence). CDR3 length: 14 amino acids. V lost 1 base to trimming and J lost 5 bases, with 9 bases between them. CDR3 region: CASSQVPGNNEQFF. The CDR3 DNA sequence: TGTGCCAGCAGCCAAGTGCCCGGGAACAATGAGCAGTTCTTC.

The chain links TRBV5-1 to TRBJ2-5; a weak D match, TRBD2 (6 bases). Germline loops: CDR1 SGHRS, CDR2 YFSETQ. V was trimmed by 2 bases and J by 4 bases, leaving 12 bases between them. This CDR3 has 14 amino acids. The CDR3 bases are TGCGCCAGCAGCTTCACCTCCGGGGGAGAGACCCAGTACTTC. Translation: CASSFTSGGETQYF.

This rearrangement joins TRBV9 to TRBJ2-1; 7 bases are a match to TRBD2. V trimming: 0 bases; J trimming: 5 bases; junction bases outside the gene matches: 11. There are 17 residues in the CDR3. Germline CDR1 reads SGDLS; CDR2 reads YYNGEE. CDR3 DNA: TGTGCCAGCAGCGTAGCTCTGGGAGCTAGCGGACACAATGAGCAGTTCTTC. The encoded protein is CASSVALGASGHNEQFF.

The CDR3: CASSLFTGPTEAFF. The CDR3 bases are TGTGCCAGCAGCCTCTTCACAGGGCCCACTGAAGCTTTCTTT. The V gene is TRBV7-8, the J gene TRBJ1-1; D perhaps matches TRBD1 (6 bases). This CDR3 region has 14 residues. V lost 5 bases to trimming and J lost 4 bases, with 14 bases between them. Germline CDR1 reads SGHVS; CDR2 reads FQNEAQ.

The V call is TRBV5-4, the J call TRBJ1-4; 7 nucleotides align to TRBD1. The V gene end was trimmed by 1 base and the J gene end by 6 bases; junction bases not matched to a gene: 6. This CDR3 is 15 amino acids long. The germline gives CDR1 SGHNT, CDR2 YYREEE (reference sequence). CDR3 in amino acids: CASSLTSGTDEKLFF. The CDR3 DNA follows: TGTGCCAGCAGCTTGACCTCCGGGACAGATGAAAAACTGTTTTTT.

The chain joins TRBV7-2 to TRBJ1-2; 10 positions match TRBD1. From germline, CDR1 is SGHTA and CDR2 FQGNSA. Unmatched junction bases numbered 5, after V lost 5 bases and J lost 8 bases. The CDR3 is 13 residues long. Here the CDR3 reads CASSPDRGQGYTF. The DNA for the CDR3 is TGTGCCAGCAGCCCAGACAGGGGGCAAGGCTACACCTTC.

The chain couples TRBV5-1 to TRBJ2-2; 7 nucleotides match TRBD1. V shed 7 bases and J 5 bases; nucleotides not matched to a gene: 14. Per the germline V gene, CDR1 is SGHRS and CDR2 is YFSETQ. This CDR3 spans 16 amino acids. The CDR3 sequence: CASRPTGNVGTGELFF. The CDR3 DNA is TGCGCCAGCCGACCGACAGGGAATGTAGGAACCGGGGAGCTGTTTTTT.

The chain recombines TRBV30 with TRBJ1-2; the D gene is possibly TRBD1 (5 bases). CDR3 size: 13 residues. CDR1 and CDR2 (germline): GTSNPN, SVGIG (reference sequence). The V end lost 3 bases, the J end lost 4 bases, and 12 bases lay between the germline ends. CDR3 DNA: TGTGCCTGGAGCAGGGAGGGTTTCTATGGCTACACCTTC. Protein: CAWSREGFYGYTF.

The genes are TRBV13 and TRBJ1-1; 7 bases are a match to TRBD1. V lost 5 bases, J lost 4 bases, and 16 bases stayed unmatched. The CDR3 consists of 17 residues. Germline-derived CDR1 and CDR2 are PRHDT and FYEKMQ (reference sequence). DNA for the CDR3: TGTGCCAGCAGCCACAACAGGGGATACAATTGGGCCACTGAAGCTTTCTTT. This codes for CASSHNRGYNWATEAFF.

This clone was picked up one time. The rearrangement uses TRBV2 and TRBJ2-7; 10 bases match TRBD1. The J segment lost 0 bases and the V segment lost 4 bases, leaving 0 bases of the junction unmatched. CDR1 is SNHLY, CDR2 FYNNEI, per germline. This CDR3 is built from 14 residues. The CDR3 nucleotides read TGTGCCAGCAGTGGGGACAGGGGCTCCTACGAGCAGTACTTC. Encoded protein: CASSGDRGSYEQYF.

The V and J genes are TRBV9 and TRBJ2-7, with 8 positions matching TRBD2. CDR1 is SGDLS, CDR2 YYNGEE, per germline. The J segment lost 6 bases and the V segment lost 3 bases, leaving 11 bases of the junction unmatched. This CDR3 has 15 residues. The CDR3 spells CASSASGSSRGEQYF. CDR3 coding DNA: TGTGCCAGCAGCGCCAGCGGGAGTTCCCGGGGCGAGCAGTACTTC.

V gene TRBV27 combines with J gene TRBJ1-4; TRBD1 matches at 9 bases. Trimming removed 8 bases from V and 7 bases from J; junction bases left unmatched: 20. The CDR3 extends over 18 amino acids. The germline CDR1 and CDR2 sequences are MNHEY and SMNVEV (reference sequence). CDR3 protein: CASRRRTGDGLTTEKLFF. In nucleotides, the CDR3 is TGTGCCAGCCGGCGAAGGACAGGGGATGGGTTGACGACTGAAAAACTGTTTTTT.

This clone was detected only a few times. The chain is built from TRBV28 and TRBJ2-7; possible D gene TRBD2, 6 bases. From germline, CDR1 is MDHEN and CDR2 SYDVKM. The CDR3 covers 15 residues. V shed 3 bases and J shed 0 bases, with 12 bases lying between them. The CDR3 is CASSFERASSYEQYF. The CDR3 nucleotides are TGTGCCAGCAGTTTTGAGCGGGCGAGCTCCTACGAGCAGTACTTC.

The rearrangement links TRBV9 to TRBJ2-5, with D possibly being TRBD2 (5 bases). Trimming stripped 3 bases from V and 7 bases from J, with 10 bases between. Germline CDR1 SGDLS, CDR2 YYNGEE. This CDR3 spans 12 amino acids. The CDR3 loop reads CASSARTGTQYF. In DNA form, the CDR3 reads TGTGCCAGCAGCGCGAGGACTGGGACCCAGTACTTC.

This chain links TRBV29-1 with TRBJ1-2; 9 positions agree with TRBD1. CDR3 size: 12 residues. The V gene end was trimmed by 8 bases and the J gene end by 8 bases; junction bases not matched to a gene: 9. Germline V gene lookup returns CDR1 SQVTM and CDR2 ANQGSEA. CDR3 protein: CSTRDRAMGYTF. CDR3 nucleotides: TGCAGCACCCGGGACAGGGCTATGGGCTACACCTTC.

This CDR3 reads CASSISSGGVYEQYF. DNA for the CDR3: TGTGCCAGCAGCATTTCTAGCGGTGGGGTCTACGAGCAGTACTTC. The chain recombines TRBV13 with TRBJ2-7, with TRBD2 matching over 7 bases. This CDR3 spans 15 amino acids. V gave up 5 bases and J gave up 3 bases; unmatched junction bases: 10. CDR1 PRHDT and CDR2 FYEKMQ come from the germline V gene (reference sequence).

The chain recombines TRBV18 with TRBJ1-5; unclear D gene. Germline values: CDR1 KGHSH, CDR2 LQKENI. V was clipped by 0 bases and J by 3 bases, with 12 bases between them. The CDR3 runs to 16 residues. In DNA form, the CDR3 reads TGTGCCAGCTCACCACCGACACCGTCATTCAATCAGCCCCAGCATTTT. Its protein is CASSPPTPSFNQPQHF.